Listed here are 27 T cell receptor beta chains from one sample, sequenced in a study of blood T cell repertoires in COVID-19. Clones were sequenced by immunoSEQ multiplex PCR, and TCRdb holds only the in-frame ones, with some missing. Here the sample spans 65,000 to 75,000 clones, under 85% being singletons. Sequencing used peripheral blood. The receptors shown here come from a man aged 65-85 years with acute or convalescent COVID-19.

V and J are TRBV4-2 and TRBJ2-7; 7 bases align to TRBD1. The V and J ends lost 0 bases and 2 bases, in that order; junction bases with no gene match: 10. The CDR3 runs to 17 residues. Germline values: CDR1 LGHNA, CDR2 YNFKEQ. This chain's CDR3 is CASSQDFFWDSTYEQYF. CDR3 nucleotide sequence: TGTGCCAGCAGCCAAGATTTTTTTTGGGACAGCACCTACGAGCAGTACTTC.

The CDR3 DNA reads as TGTGCCAGCAGTTACAAAGGGGACATTAGCAATCAGCCCCAGCATTTT. As protein: CASSYKGDISNQPQHF. The chain employs TRBV6-6 and TRBJ1-5; perhaps TRBD1 as D (6 bases). Germline assignment: CDR1 MNHNY and CDR2 SVGAGI (reference sequence). The CDR3 has 16 residues. With 2 bases removed from V and 0 bases from J, the gap between germline ends came to 11 bases.

The table lists this clone with a few counts. This chain joins TRBV7-9 and TRBJ1-4; a weak D match, TRBD1 (5 bases). The CDR3 totals 14 residues. Germline V gene sequence: CDR1 SEHNR, CDR2 FQNEAQ (reference sequence). The V end was cut by 7 bases, the J end by 0 bases, with 9 bases between. CDR3 residues: CASTPRATNEKLFF. The CDR3 DNA reads TGTGCCAGCACCCCCAGGGCAACTAATGAAAAACTGTTTTTT.

There are a few counts of this clone. The rearrangement links TRBV28 to TRBJ2-7; D gene uncertain. The CDR3 consists of 11 residues. V was shortened by 7 bases and J by 0 bases, with 4 bases between the two germline ends. The germline gives CDR1 MDHEN, CDR2 SYDVKM. CDR3 in amino acids: CASTNSYEQYF. The CDR3 DNA follows: TGTGCCAGCACCAACTCCTACGAGCAGTACTTC.

The V gene is TRBV19, the J gene TRBJ2-3, with TRBD1 matching over 10 bases. CDR3 length: 16 residues. Germline V gene data show CDR1 as LNHDA and CDR2 as SQIVND (reference sequence). With V trimmed by 5 bases and J by 0 bases, 5 bases remained unmatched. The CDR3 DNA follows: TGTGCCAGTAGTCGACGACAGGGGGCTAGCACAGATACGCAGTATTTT. Protein sequence: CASSRRQGASTDTQYF.

The chain recombines TRBV19 with TRBJ2-3; D might be TRBD2 (6 bases). Germline V lookup: CDR1 LNHDA, CDR2 SQIVND (reference sequence). V lost 3 bases, J lost 4 bases, and 14 bases lay in between. The CDR3 contains 15 residues. The CDR3 DNA reads TGTGCCAGTAGTATCGGCGGGGTAGGGGCAGATACGCAGTATTTT. Translated: CASSIGGVGADTQYF.

The gene calls are TRBV28 and TRBJ1-2; D possibly corresponds to TRBD1 (5 bases). The germline gives CDR1 MDHEN, CDR2 SYDVKM. V lost 5 bases, J lost 4 bases, and 11 bases lay in between. The CDR3 loop spans 13 amino acids. The chain's CDR3 is CASSGGGVYGYTF. The CDR3 nucleotides read TGTGCCAGCAGTGGGGGAGGGGTCTATGGCTACACCTTC.

The genes are TRBV19 and TRBJ2-1; 11 nucleotides agree with TRBD1. The CDR3 extends over 15 amino acids. Trimming removed 5 bases from V and 5 bases from J; junction bases left unmatched: 5. Germline V CDR1 and CDR2: LNHDA, SQIVND (reference sequence). For the CDR3, the DNA is TGTGCCAGTAGTTCCGGGACAGGGGGACACAATGAGCAGTTCTTC. Protein sequence: CASSSGTGGHNEQFF. Together with reference TRBV19 and TRBJ2-1, the CDR3 gives the full variable domain: DGGITQSPKYLFRKEGQNVTLSCEQNLNHDAMYWYRQDPGQGLRLIYYSQIVNDFQKGDIAEGYSVSREKKESFPLTVTSAQKNPTAFYLCASSSGTGGHNEQFFGPGTRLTVL.

CDR3 residues: CASSPRGAPNQPQHF. CDR3 nucleotides: TGTGCCAGCAGTCCTCGGGGGGCGCCCAATCAGCCCCAGCATTTT. The chain employs TRBV28 and TRBJ1-5; D is perhaps TRBD1 (6 bases). The CDR3 runs 15 residues. Germline V gene data show CDR1 as MDHEN and CDR2 as SYDVKM. The V end lost 5 bases, the J end lost 3 bases, and 14 bases lay between the germline ends.

This clone has just a few counts. CDR3 DNA sequence: TGCGCCAGCCGCTCTTCTAGCGGGAGTTTCCTAAGCAATGAGCAGTTCTTC. Translation gives CASRSSSGSFLSNEQFF. The V and J genes are TRBV5-1 and TRBJ2-1; 10 bases match TRBD2. Germline CDR1 is SGHRS and CDR2 is YFSETQ. This CDR3 is 17 amino acids long. Trimming at V came to 7 bases and at J to 6 bases, leaving 16 bases not matched to a gene.

J is TRBJ2-3 and V is TRBV4-1, with D possibly matching TRBD1 (6 bases). Trimming cost V 4 bases and J 2 bases, with 10 bases left between them. The CDR3 consists of 14 residues. Germline assignment: CDR1 MGHRA and CDR2 YSYEKL. Here the CDR3 reads CASSRGQNTDTQYF. In DNA, the CDR3 is TGCGCCAGCAGCCGGGGACAAAACACAGATACGCAGTATTTT.

The chain combines TRBV5-1 with TRBJ1-1; 9 positions match TRBD1. V trimming: 2 bases; J trimming: 7 bases; junction bases outside the gene matches: 6. The germline gives CDR1 SGHRS, CDR2 YFSETQ. The CDR3 spans 14 residues. The CDR3 sequence: CASSFGTGRDEAFF. CDR3 nucleotides: TGCGCCAGCAGCTTTGGGACAGGGAGAGATGAAGCTTTCTTT.

This sequence joins TRBV11-2 and TRBJ1-2; perhaps TRBD1 as D (5 bases). This CDR3 comprises 12 residues. Trimming took 5 bases from V and 5 from J, leaving 9 bases between them. Germline CDR1 SGHAT, CDR2 FQNNGV. The CDR3 DNA sequence: TGTGCCAGCAGCCCACAGGTTTATGGCTACACCTTC. It specifies CASSPQVYGYTF.

The rearrangement joins TRBV11-2 to TRBJ2-7; the D gene is possibly TRBD2 (5 bases). The V gene's germline CDR1 is SGHAT and CDR2 FQNNGV. Trimming cost V 4 bases and J 3 bases, with 13 bases left between them. This CDR3 is 14 amino acids long. CDR3 protein: CASSWRLEDYEQYF. DNA of the CDR3: TGTGCCAGCAGCTGGAGATTGGAGGACTACGAGCAGTACTTC.

This clone was observed once. The chain uses TRBV5-6 and TRBJ2-2, with D maybe TRBD2 (5 bases). CDR1 is SGHDT and CDR2 is YYEEEE in the germline V gene. Deletions cut 2 bases from V and 4 bases from J, with 15 bases between. The CDR3 covers 16 residues. The CDR3 nucleotides read TGTGCCAGCAGCTTAAACGGGGTGAGGTTCACCGGGGAGCTGTTTTTT. This encodes CASSLNGVRFTGELFF.

This rearrangement joins TRBV19 to TRBJ2-3; D is uncertain. The germline CDR1 and CDR2 sequences are LNHDA and SQIVND (reference sequence). The CDR3 covers 11 residues. The V and J ends lost 5 bases and 6 bases respectively, with 6 bases between them. CDR3 in DNA: TGTGCCAGTAGTGAGGCCGATACGCAGTATTTT. Translated, it gives CASSEADTQYF.

This chain uses TRBV7-2 with TRBJ2-4; TRBD1 matches 7 bases. Germline V gene data show CDR1 as SGHTA and CDR2 as FQGNSA. V was clipped by 1 base and J by 0 bases; unmatched bases: 9. The CDR3 is made up of 18 amino acids. CDR3 amino acids: CASSLGTGVFLAKNIQYF. CDR3 nucleotides: TGTGCCAGCAGCTTAGGCACAGGGGTATTTCTAGCCAAAAACATTCAGTACTTC.

This clone is a singleton in its sample. The chain recombines TRBV12-3 or TRBV12-4 with TRBJ2-5; TRBD2 agrees at 8 bases. This CDR3 contains 13 residues. Unmatched junction bases numbered 2, after V lost 3 bases and J lost 5 bases. The CDR3 spells CASSFGGGETQYF. In DNA, the CDR3 is TGTGCCAGCAGTTTTGGCGGGGGGGAGACCCAGTACTTC.

The J gene is TRBJ2-3, the V gene TRBV5-1, with D perhaps matching TRBD2 (6 bases). The V and J ends lost 1 base and 4 bases respectively, with 10 bases between them. The CDR3 spans 14 residues. Germline V gives CDR1 SGHRS, CDR2 YFSETQ. CDR3 in amino acids: CASSLTGVPDTQYF. The CDR3 DNA is TGCGCCAGCAGCTTGACGGGAGTCCCAGATACGCAGTATTTT.

The chain has TRBV28 and TRBJ2-1, with 10 positions matching TRBD1. The length of the CDR3 is 15 residues. Germline V lookup: CDR1 MDHEN, CDR2 SYDVKM. J was trimmed by 12 bases and V by 4 bases; bases with no gene match: 12. CDR3 residues: CASSYQTGGKSGQFF. DNA for the CDR3: TGTGCCAGCAGTTACCAGACAGGGGGCAAGTCAGGGCAGTTCTTC.

This clone showed up just a few times. This sequence joins TRBV19 and TRBJ2-7, with 13 bases matching TRBD2. CDR3 length: 15 residues. Per germline, CDR1 LNHDA and CDR2 SQIVND (reference sequence). Germline trimming cut 8 bases from V and 6 bases from J; bases unmatched to any gene: 10. The CDR3 loop is CASRTSGSTSGEQYF. In DNA form, the CDR3 reads TGTGCCAGTCGGACTAGCGGGAGTACGAGTGGCGAGCAGTACTTC.

The rearrangement joins TRBV10-3 to TRBJ2-7; the match to TRBD2 covers 8 bases. Germline CDR1 is ENHRY and CDR2 is SYGVKD. There are 13 residues in the CDR3. V shed 4 bases, J shed 9 bases, and the junction held 8 bases outside the gene matches. The CDR3: CAISGTSPGGQYF. The CDR3 bases are TGTGCCATCAGTGGGACTAGCCCGGGTGGGCAGTACTTC.

This sequence joins TRBV9 and TRBJ2-7; 8 bases fit TRBD1. The CDR3 consists of 13 residues. V shed 3 bases and J 3 bases; nucleotides not matched to a gene: 2. The germline gives CDR1 SGDLS, CDR2 YYNGEE. CDR3 sequence reads: CASSGTGRYEQYF. As DNA, the CDR3 is TGTGCCAGCAGCGGGACAGGGCGCTACGAGCAGTACTTC.

The V and J genes are TRBV19 and TRBJ1-4; the match to TRBD1 covers 8 bases. Per the germline V gene, CDR1 is LNHDA and CDR2 is SQIVND (reference sequence). This CDR3 is 14 amino acids long. V dropped 8 bases and J dropped 5; count of bases not matched to a gene: 7. The CDR3 sequence is CASSWTGSNEKLFF. CDR3 nucleotides: TGTGCCAGTTCCTGGACAGGGTCGAATGAAAAACTGTTTTTT.

There are many counts of this clone. The J gene is TRBJ1-2, the V gene TRBV19; TRBD1 matches 8 bases. Germline CDR1 and CDR2: LNHDA and SQIVND (reference sequence). The CDR3 totals 14 residues. V lost 4 bases to trimming and J lost 4 bases; unmatched junction nucleotides: 5. The CDR3 is CASSSQGAGYGYTF. CDR3 nucleotide sequence: TGTGCCAGTAGTAGCCAGGGGGCAGGCTATGGCTACACCTTC.

This clone was detected only a few times. This sequence joins TRBV20-1 and TRBJ2-1; 9 nucleotides match TRBD2. This CDR3 is 15 amino acids long. V was clipped by 3 bases and J by 3 bases; unmatched bases: 6. Germline V gene lookup returns CDR1 DFQATT and CDR2 SNEGSKA (reference sequence). Here the CDR3 DNA reads TGCAGTGCTAGTGACCCGACTAGCGGCTACAATGAGCAGTTCTTC. Its translation is CSASDPTSGYNEQFF.

The chain carries TRBV19 and TRBJ2-1; TRBD1 matches at 7 bases. This CDR3 is 15 amino acids long. In germline, CDR1 is LNHDA, CDR2 SQIVND (reference sequence). The V segment lost 3 bases and the J segment 5 bases; nucleotides outside the gene matches: 7. The CDR3 coding sequence is TGTGCCAGTAGTATCGTTGGACAGGAGAACAATGAGCAGTTCTTC. Translated: CASSIVGQENNEQFF.